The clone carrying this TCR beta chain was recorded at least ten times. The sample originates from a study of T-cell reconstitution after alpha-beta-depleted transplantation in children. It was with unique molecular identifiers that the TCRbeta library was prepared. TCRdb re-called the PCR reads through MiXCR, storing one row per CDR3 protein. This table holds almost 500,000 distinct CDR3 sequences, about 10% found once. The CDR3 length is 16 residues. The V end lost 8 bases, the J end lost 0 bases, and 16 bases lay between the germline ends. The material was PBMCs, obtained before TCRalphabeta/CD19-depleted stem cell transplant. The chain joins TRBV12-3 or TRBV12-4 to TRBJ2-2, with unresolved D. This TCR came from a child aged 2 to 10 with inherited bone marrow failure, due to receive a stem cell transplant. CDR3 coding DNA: TGTGCCAGCTCCACTTGGGTAGCACCGAACACCGGGGAGCTGTTTTTT. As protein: CASSTWVAPNTGELFF.